The rows below give T cell receptor beta chains drawn from one sample of a study of blood T cell repertoires in COVID-19. TCRdb's table, derived via immunoSEQ multiplex PCR, lists solely in-frame clones and lacks some. This table has around 140,000 clones, 84% appearing once. Sequencing was done on a sample of peripheral blood. The receptor source for this set is a woman older than 75 with acute or convalescent COVID-19. Each CDR3 is given with its conserved first and last residue. The D gene is left open where the match is weak. Clone size is given for some rows only: seen once, a few or many times, or a class if the clone is expanded.

d_gene,v_gene,abundance,j_gene,CDR3nt,CDR3aa
TRBD1,TRBV27,.,TRBJ1-4,TGTGCCAGCAGTCCGGGACAGGGATCACAGAAACTGTTTTTT,CASSPGQGSQKLFF
TRBD1,TRBV12-3/TRBV12-4,.,TRBJ2-7,TGTGCCAGCAGTTTAGGGACAGGGGACACGCAGTACTTC,CASSLGTGDTQYF
TRBD2,TRBV7-2,.,TRBJ2-7,TGTGCCAGCAGCCCGGTGGGGGGGGGCTCCTACGAGCAGTACTTC,CASSPVGGGSYEQYF
.,TRBV5-1,once,TRBJ2-5,TGCGCCAGCACACAGGAGAACCAAGAGACCCAGTACTTC,CASTQENQETQYF
.,TRBV5-6,.,TRBJ1-1,TGTGCCAGCAGCTTGGGGCTCAACACTGAAGCTTTCTTT,CASSLGLNTEAFF
TRBD1,TRBV5-1,once,TRBJ2-2,TGCGCCAGCAGCCCGGGACAGGAAAGCACCGGGGAGCTGTTTTTT,CASSPGQESTGELFF
TRBD2,TRBV19,.,TRBJ2-5,TGTGCCAGTGGAAGCGGGACCCAAGAGACCCAGTACTTC,CASGSGTQETQYF
TRBD1,TRBV18,.,TRBJ1-2,TGTGCCAGCGCCCTTGCCACAGGGGACTATGGCTACACCTTC,CASALATGDYGYTF
.,TRBV18,.,TRBJ1-2,TGTGCCAGCTCACCAACAGGGCGCTATGGCTACACCTTC,CASSPTGRYGYTF
TRBD1,TRBV7-2,.,TRBJ1-3,TGTGCCAGCAGCCCCCGGGGGACAGGGAGCTCTGGAAACACCATATATTTT,CASSPRGTGSSGNTIYF
.,TRBV12-3/TRBV12-4,.,TRBJ2-3,TGTGCCAGCAGTTTAGTTCTCACAGATACGCAGTATTTT,CASSLVLTDTQYF
TRBD1,TRBV7-7,.,TRBJ2-7,TGTGCTAGCAACAACAGGGGGCAGATCGAGCAGTACTTC,CASNNRGQIEQYF
.,TRBV10-1,.,TRBJ2-7,TGCGCCAGCAGTGAGTCTGGAGGACCCTACGAGCAGTACTTC,CASSESGGPYEQYF
.,TRBV30,.,TRBJ2-7,TGTGCCTGGAGTGTACCGGGGGGCCTATCTCACGAGCAGTACTTC,CAWSVPGGLSHEQYF
TRBD1,TRBV27,.,TRBJ1-6,TGTGCCAGCAGGCCGGGACAGAATAATTCACCCCTCCACTTT,CASRPGQNNSPLHF
TRBD1,TRBV6-2/TRBV6-3,.,TRBJ1-5,TGTGCCAGCAGTTACTCGATTGCCAGGGGGATTAGCAATCAGCCCCAGCATTTT,CASSYSIARGISNQPQHF
TRBD1,TRBV23-1,.,TRBJ1-4,TGCGCCAGCAGTCAAGACAGGGGGACTAATGAAAAACTGTTTTTT,CASSQDRGTNEKLFF